This T cell receptor (beta chain) was documented in a study of shared clonotypes between healthy human individuals. As concerns this clone: One end of the junction does not line up with germline, which may come from a read error.

Germline V gene data show CDR1 as SGHRS and CDR2 as YFSETQ. This CDR3 region has 13 residues. Some clones are missing from TCRdb's copy, which holds only in-frame ones; the method was immunoSEQ multiplex PCR. The table lists over a million clones, more than 95% of them singletons, with about 1% in the top ten. The chain uses TRBV5-1 and TRBJ2-5; perhaps TRBD2 as D (6 bases). The sample taken for sequencing was naive CD4+ T cells sorted from blood. Subset described: CD45RA+ positively selected. This TCR came from a man aged 30 to 39 in good health. The CDR3 protein is CASSLRLGETQHF. As DNA, the CDR3 is TGCGCCAGCAGCTTACGACTAGGGGAGACCCAGCACTTC.